Below, 10 T cell receptor beta chains from the same sample are listed, as sequenced in a study of cytomegalovirus exposure and HLA in healthy donors. Vbeta (60) and Jbeta (13) primers were used in the PCR. Clones were read by immunoSEQ multiplex PCR, and TCRdb kept only the in-frame ones, dropping some. The table has 70,000 or so clones, 80% to 90% seen once. The sample taken for sequencing was PBMCs. The receptor source for this set is a woman under 40 in good health and CMV-seropositive.

V and J are TRBV19 and TRBJ2-2; 8 bases are shared with TRBD2. The germline CDR1 and CDR2 sequences are LNHDA and SQIVND (reference sequence). CDR3 length equals 15 residues. V lost 9 bases to trimming and J lost 4 bases; unmatched junction nucleotides: 10. The CDR3 DNA is TGTGCCAGCACCATAGCGGGGTTGGGCACCGGGGAGCTGTTTTTT. This codes for CASTIAGLGTGELFF.

The genes are TRBV28 and TRBJ1-1, with D unresolved. V was trimmed by 4 bases and J by 4 bases, leaving 13 bases between them. The CDR3 sequence is 14 residues long. The germline V gene encodes CDR1 MDHEN and CDR2 SYDVKM. The CDR3 here is CASSSLGEGTEAFF. CDR3 DNA: TGTGCCAGCAGTTCCCTCGGGGAGGGCACTGAAGCTTTCTTT.

The chain has TRBV5-1 and TRBJ2-2; 9 bases are shared with TRBD1. The CDR3 runs to 15 residues. Germline V gene lookup returns CDR1 SGHRS and CDR2 YFSETQ. Trimming removed 3 bases from V and 7 bases from J; junction bases left unmatched: 7. The CDR3 coding sequence is TGCGCCAGCAGCTCACTACAGGGGGCGGGCGGGGAGCTGTTTTTT. Its protein is CASSSLQGAGGELFF. The full variable domain, its missing parts supplied by reference TRBV5-1 and TRBJ2-2, is KAGVTQTPRYLIKTRGQQVTLSCSPISGHRSVSWYQQTPGQGLQFLFEYFSETQRNKGNFPGRFSGRQFSNSRSEMNVSTLELGDSALYLCASSSLQGAGGELFFGEGSRLTVL.

The chain recombines TRBV28 with TRBJ2-1, with 8 bases lining up with TRBD2. V was pared by 5 bases and J by 8 bases, with 11 bases of the junction left unmatched. The CDR3 length is 15 residues. Per the germline V gene, CDR1 is MDHEN and CDR2 is SYDVKM. This CDR3 is CASSPLTGGRDEQFF. CDR3 DNA: TGTGCCAGCAGTCCCCTGACGGGAGGGCGCGATGAGCAGTTCTTC.

The chain is built from TRBV6-5 and TRBJ1-1; maybe TRBD1 (5 bases). Deletions cut 0 bases from V and 7 bases from J, with 12 bases between. The CDR3 runs 14 residues. Germline V gene sequence: CDR1 MNHEY, CDR2 SVGAGI. This chain's CDR3 is CASSYSSRVSEAFF. CDR3 nucleotides: TGTGCCAGCAGTTACTCGAGCAGGGTGAGTGAAGCTTTCTTT.

The chain is built from TRBV5-4 and TRBJ2-1; D remains unclear. The CDR3 has 15 residues. V was trimmed by 4 bases and J by 3 bases, leaving 14 bases between them. Germline V lookup: CDR1 SGHNT, CDR2 YYREEE (reference sequence). CDR3 loop: CASSRDQVNYNEQFF. CDR3 nucleotides: TGTGCCAGCAGCCGTGACCAGGTAAACTACAATGAGCAGTTCTTC.

V gene TRBV4-2 combines with J gene TRBJ1-1, with D maybe TRBD1 (5 bases). V lost 2 bases and J 5 bases, leaving 9 bases between the germline ends. CDR3 length equals 13 residues. Germline lookup yields CDR1 LGHNA and CDR2 YNFKEQ. CDR3 DNA: TGTGCCAGCAGCCAAACAGGTATAACTGAAGCTTTCTTT. Its translation is CASSQTGITEAFF.

This clone was observed once. The rearrangement joins TRBV6-5 to TRBJ2-1; maybe TRBD2 (6 bases). Trimming pared 2 bases from V and 5 bases from J, leaving 10 bases between. Germline lookup yields CDR1 MNHEY and CDR2 SVGAGI. The CDR3 has 14 amino acids. The CDR3 sequence: CASSYPGLNNEQFF. CDR3 sequence (DNA): TGTGCCAGCAGTTACCCGGGACTTAACAATGAGCAGTTCTTC.

This clone has just one count. The chain links TRBV7-9 to TRBJ2-1; D ambiguous. The germline CDR1 and CDR2 sequences are SEHNR and FQNEAQ (reference sequence). This CDR3 region has 13 residues. V was pared by 0 bases and J by 9 bases, with 9 bases between. CDR3 loop: CASSLATGAEQFF. CDR3 DNA: TGTGCCAGCAGCTTAGCGACCGGAGCTGAGCAGTTCTTC.

The rearrangement links TRBV28 to TRBJ2-5, with TRBD1 matching 10 bases. This CDR3 comprises 15 residues. In germline, CDR1 is MDHEN, CDR2 SYDVKM. With V trimmed by 6 bases and J by 5 bases, 9 bases remained unmatched. As DNA, the CDR3 is TGTGCCAGCAGACGAGACAGGGGGCGCCCGGAGACCCAGTACTTC. Translation: CASRRDRGRPETQYF.